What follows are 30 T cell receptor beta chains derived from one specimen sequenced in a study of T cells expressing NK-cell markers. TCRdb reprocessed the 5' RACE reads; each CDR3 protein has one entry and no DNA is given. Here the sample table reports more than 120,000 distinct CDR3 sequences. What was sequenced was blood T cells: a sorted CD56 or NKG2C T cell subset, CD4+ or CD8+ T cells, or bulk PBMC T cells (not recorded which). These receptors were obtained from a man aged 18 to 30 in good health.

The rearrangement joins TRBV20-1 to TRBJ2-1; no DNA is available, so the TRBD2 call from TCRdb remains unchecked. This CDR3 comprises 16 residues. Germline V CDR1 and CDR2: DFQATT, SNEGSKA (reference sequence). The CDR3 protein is CSARGLLAGNGNEQFF.

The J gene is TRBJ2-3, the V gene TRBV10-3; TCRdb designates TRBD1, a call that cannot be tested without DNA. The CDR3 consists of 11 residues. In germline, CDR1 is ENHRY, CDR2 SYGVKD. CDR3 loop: CAISAGPTQYF.

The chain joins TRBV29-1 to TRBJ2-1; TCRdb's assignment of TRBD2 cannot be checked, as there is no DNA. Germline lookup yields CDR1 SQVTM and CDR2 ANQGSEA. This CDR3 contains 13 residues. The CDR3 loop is CSVVGTSANEQFF.

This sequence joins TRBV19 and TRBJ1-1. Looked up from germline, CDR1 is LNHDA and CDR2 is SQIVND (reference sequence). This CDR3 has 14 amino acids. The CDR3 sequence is CASSGEAGNTEAFF. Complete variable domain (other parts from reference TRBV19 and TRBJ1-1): DGGITQSPKYLFRKEGQNVTLSCEQNLNHDAMYWYRQDPGQGLRLIYYSQIVNDFQKGDIAEGYSVSREKKESFPLTVTSAQKNPTAFYLCASSGEAGNTEAFFGQGTRLTVV.

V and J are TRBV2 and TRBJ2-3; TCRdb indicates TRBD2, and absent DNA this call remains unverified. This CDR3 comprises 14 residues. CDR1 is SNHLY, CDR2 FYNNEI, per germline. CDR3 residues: CASSETSGRDAQYF.

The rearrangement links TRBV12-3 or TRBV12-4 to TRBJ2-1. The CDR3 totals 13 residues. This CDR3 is CASSPPRRNEQFF.

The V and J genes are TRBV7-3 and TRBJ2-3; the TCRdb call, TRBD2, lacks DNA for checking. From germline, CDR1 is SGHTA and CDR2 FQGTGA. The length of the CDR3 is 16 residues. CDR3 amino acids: CASSFSSAPSTDTQYF.

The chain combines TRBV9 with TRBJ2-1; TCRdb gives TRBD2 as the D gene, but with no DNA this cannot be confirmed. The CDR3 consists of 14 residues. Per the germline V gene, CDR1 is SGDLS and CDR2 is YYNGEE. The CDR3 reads CASSSPLVGNEQFF. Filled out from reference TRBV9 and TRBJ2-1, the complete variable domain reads DSGVTQTPKHLITATGQRVTLRCSPRSGDLSVYWYQQSLDQGLQFLIQYYNGEERAKGNILERFSAQQFPDLHSELNLSSLELGDSALYFCASSSPLVGNEQFFGPGTRLTVL.

This CDR3 reads CASSSNHESGANVLTF. This rearrangement joins TRBV28 to TRBJ2-6. Germline values: CDR1 MDHEN, CDR2 SYDVKM. The CDR3 totals 16 residues.

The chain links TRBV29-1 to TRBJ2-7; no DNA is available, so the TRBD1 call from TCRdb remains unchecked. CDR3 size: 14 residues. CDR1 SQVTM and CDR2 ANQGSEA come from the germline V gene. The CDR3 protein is CSASWDTVSYEQYF.

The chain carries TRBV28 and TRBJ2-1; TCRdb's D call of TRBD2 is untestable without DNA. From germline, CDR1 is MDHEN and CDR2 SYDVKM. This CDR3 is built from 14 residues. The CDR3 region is CASKLAGEYNEQFF.

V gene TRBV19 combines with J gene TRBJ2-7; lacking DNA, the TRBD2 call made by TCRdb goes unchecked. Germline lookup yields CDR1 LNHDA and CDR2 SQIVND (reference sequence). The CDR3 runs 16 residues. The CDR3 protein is CASSIVSGMNPYEQYF.

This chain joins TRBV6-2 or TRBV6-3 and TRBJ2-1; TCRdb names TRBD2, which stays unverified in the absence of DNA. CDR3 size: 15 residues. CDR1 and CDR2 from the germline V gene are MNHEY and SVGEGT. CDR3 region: CASSYSVGSSNEQFF.

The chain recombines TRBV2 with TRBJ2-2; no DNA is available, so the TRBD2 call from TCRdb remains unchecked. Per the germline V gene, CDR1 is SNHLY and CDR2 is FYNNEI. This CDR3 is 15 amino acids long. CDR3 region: CASSDGLAGTGELFF. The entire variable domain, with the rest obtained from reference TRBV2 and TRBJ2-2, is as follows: EPEVTQTPSHQVTQMGQEVILRCVPISNHLYFYWYRQILGQKVEFLVSFYNNEISEKSEIFDDQFSVERPDGSNFTLKIRSTKLEDSAMYFCASSDGLAGTGELFFGEGSRLTVL.

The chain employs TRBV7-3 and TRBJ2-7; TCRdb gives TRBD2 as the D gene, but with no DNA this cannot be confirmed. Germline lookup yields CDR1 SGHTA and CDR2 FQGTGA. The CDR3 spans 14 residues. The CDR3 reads CASSSTSGSSEQYF. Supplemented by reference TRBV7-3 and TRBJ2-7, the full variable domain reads GAGVSQTPSNKVTEKGKYVELRCDPISGHTALYWYRQSLGQGPEFLIYFQGTGAADDSGLPNDRFFAVRPEGSVSTLKIQRTERGDSAVYLCASSSTSGSSEQYFGPGTRLTVT.

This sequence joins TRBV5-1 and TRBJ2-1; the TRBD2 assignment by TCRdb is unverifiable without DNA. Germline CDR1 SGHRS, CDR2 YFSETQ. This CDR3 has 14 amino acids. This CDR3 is CASSPFGGSGEQFF.

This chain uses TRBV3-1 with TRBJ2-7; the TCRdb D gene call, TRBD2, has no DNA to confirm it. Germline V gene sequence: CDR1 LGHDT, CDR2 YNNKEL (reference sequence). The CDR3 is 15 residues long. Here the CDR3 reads CASSQESSSGDEQYF.

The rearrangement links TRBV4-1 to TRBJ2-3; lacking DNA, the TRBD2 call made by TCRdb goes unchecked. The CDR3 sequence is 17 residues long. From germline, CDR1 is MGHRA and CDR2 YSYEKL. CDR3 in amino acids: CASSPPAGGPNTDTQYF.

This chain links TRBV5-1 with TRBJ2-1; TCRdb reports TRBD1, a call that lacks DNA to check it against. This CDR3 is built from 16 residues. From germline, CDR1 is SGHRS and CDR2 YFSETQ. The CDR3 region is CASSLAFRGHMNEQFF.

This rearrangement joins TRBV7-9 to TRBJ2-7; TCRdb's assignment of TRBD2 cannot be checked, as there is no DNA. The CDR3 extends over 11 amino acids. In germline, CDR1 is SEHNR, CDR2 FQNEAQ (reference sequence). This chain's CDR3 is CASTGGYEQYF.

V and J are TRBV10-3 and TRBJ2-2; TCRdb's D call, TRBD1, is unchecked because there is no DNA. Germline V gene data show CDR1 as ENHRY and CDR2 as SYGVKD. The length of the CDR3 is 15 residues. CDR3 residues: CAITPFAENTGELFF.

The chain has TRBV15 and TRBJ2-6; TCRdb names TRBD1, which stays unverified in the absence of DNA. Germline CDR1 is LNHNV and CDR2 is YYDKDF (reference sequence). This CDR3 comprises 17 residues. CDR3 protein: CATSRGQGISGANVLTF.

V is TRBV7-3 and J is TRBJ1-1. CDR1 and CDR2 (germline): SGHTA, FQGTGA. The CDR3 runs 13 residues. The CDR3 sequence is CASSLGMNTEAFF. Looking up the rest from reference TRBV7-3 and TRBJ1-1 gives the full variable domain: GAGVSQTPSNKVTEKGKYVELRCDPISGHTALYWYRQSLGQGPEFLIYFQGTGAADDSGLPNDRFFAVRPEGSVSTLKIQRTERGDSAVYLCASSLGMNTEAFFGQGTRLTVV.

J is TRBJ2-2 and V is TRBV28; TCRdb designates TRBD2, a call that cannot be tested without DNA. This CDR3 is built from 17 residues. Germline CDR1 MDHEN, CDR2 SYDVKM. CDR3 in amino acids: CASSYSLAEPNTGELFF.

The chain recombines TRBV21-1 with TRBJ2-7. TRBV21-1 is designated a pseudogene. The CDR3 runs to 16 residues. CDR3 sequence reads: CASSKVWLRGSYEQYF.

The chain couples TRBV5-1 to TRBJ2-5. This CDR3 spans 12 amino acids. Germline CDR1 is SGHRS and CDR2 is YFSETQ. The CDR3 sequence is CASSVEQETQYF.

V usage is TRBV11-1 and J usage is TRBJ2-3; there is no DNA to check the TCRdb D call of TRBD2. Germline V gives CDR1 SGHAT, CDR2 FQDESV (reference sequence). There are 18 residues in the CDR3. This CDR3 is CASSPRTSGRPFTDTQYF.

The CDR3 sequence: CASSVGGTSGETQYF. The chain couples TRBV9 to TRBJ2-5; TCRdb reports TRBD2, a call that lacks DNA to check it against. This CDR3 comprises 15 residues. CDR1 is SGDLS and CDR2 is YYNGEE in the germline V gene.

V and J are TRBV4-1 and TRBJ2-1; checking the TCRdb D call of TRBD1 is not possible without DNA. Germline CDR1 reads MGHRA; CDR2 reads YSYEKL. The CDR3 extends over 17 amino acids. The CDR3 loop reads CASSQATGVESYNEQFF.

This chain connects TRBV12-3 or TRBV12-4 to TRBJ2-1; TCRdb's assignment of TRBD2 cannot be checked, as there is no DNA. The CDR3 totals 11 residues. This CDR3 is CASSFRDYQFF.